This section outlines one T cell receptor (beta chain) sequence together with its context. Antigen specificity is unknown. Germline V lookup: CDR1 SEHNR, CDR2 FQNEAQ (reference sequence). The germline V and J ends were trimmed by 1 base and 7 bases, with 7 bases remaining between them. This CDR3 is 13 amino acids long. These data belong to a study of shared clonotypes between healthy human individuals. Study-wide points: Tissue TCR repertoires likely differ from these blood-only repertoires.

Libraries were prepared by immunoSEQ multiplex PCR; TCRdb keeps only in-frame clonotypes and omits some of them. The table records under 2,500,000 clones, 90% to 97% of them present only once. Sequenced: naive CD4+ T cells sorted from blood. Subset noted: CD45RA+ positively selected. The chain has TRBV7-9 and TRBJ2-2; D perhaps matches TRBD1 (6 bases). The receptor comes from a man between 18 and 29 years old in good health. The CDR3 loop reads CASSLGQDGELFF. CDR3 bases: TGTGCCAGCAGCTTAGGACAGGACGGGGAGCTGTTTTTT.